The 21 T cell receptor beta chains below were found in one sample sequenced in a study of T cell responses to AZD1222 COVID-19 vaccine. Here immunoSEQ multiplex PCR was the method, and the copy in TCRdb shows in-frame clones only, minus some. This sample has about 34,000 clones; 85% to 90% occur once, and the top ten carry roughly 7%. The sequencing here drew on peripheral blood, taken on day 0 of AZD1222 vaccination. The receptors here all came from an adult in good health.

This rearrangement joins TRBV6-2 or TRBV6-3 to TRBJ2-1; D ambiguous. The germline gives CDR1 MNHEY, CDR2 SVGEGT. The CDR3 totals 13 residues. Between the trimmed V and J ends, which lost 5 bases and 5 bases, there was a span of 10 bases. In DNA, the CDR3 is TGTGCCAGCAGTACTGACGGACACAATGAGCAGTTCTTC. Translation: CASSTDGHNEQFF.

V is TRBV23-1 and J is TRBJ2-3, with 7 bases matching TRBD2. TRBV23-1 is filed as an ORF, its function uncertain. CDR3 size: 19 residues. Unmatched junction bases numbered 15, after V lost 3 bases and J lost 0 bases. CDR3 in DNA: TGCGCCAGCAGTCATCCTAGCGGTGCACAAACCCGGAGCACAGATACGCAGTATTTT. Its translation: CASSHPSGAQTRSTDTQYF.

The chain joins TRBV29-1 to TRBJ1-1; D gene ambiguous. This CDR3 is built from 13 residues. V was pared by 4 bases and J by 4 bases, with 13 bases between. In germline, CDR1 is SQVTM, CDR2 ANQGSEA. The DNA of the CDR3 is TGCAGCGTTGCCCGGGCGTCGGGCACTGAAGCTTTCTTT. It is translated as CSVARASGTEAFF.

The V gene is TRBV6-1, the J gene TRBJ1-5; D not resolved. V dropped 1 base and J dropped 2 bases, with 3 bases sitting between them. This CDR3 comprises 13 residues. CDR1 is MNHNS, CDR2 SASEGT, per germline. The CDR3 DNA reads as TGTGCCAGCAGTGAAGTGGGCAATCAGCCCCAGCATTTT. As protein: CASSEVGNQPQHF.

The chain is built from TRBV5-1 and TRBJ1-3; D is uncertain. V lost 4 bases, J lost 1 base, and 9 bases lay in between. There are 14 residues in the CDR3. The germline V gene has CDR1 SGHRS and CDR2 YFSETQ. The CDR3 spells CASSPGLSGNTIYF. CDR3 in DNA: TGCGCCAGCAGCCCTGGGTTGTCTGGAAACACCATATATTTT.

The chain combines TRBV10-3 with TRBJ2-3; D possibly corresponds to TRBD2 (6 bases). The CDR3 is 12 residues long. From germline, CDR1 is ENHRY and CDR2 SYGVKD. The ends were cut back, 10 bases at V and 6 bases at J, with 14 bases in the middle. The CDR3 sequence is CATWGGLDTQYF. Written as DNA, the CDR3 is TGTGCCACCTGGGGAGGTTTGGATACGCAGTATTTT.

The J gene is TRBJ1-1, the V gene TRBV3-1 (or the pseudogene TRBV3-2); 10 bases are a match to TRBD1. There are 13 residues in the CDR3. The V gene end was trimmed by 4 bases and the J gene end by 11 bases; junction bases not matched to a gene: 7. Looked up from germline, CDR1 is LGHDT and CDR2 is YNNKEL (reference sequence). CDR3 DNA: TGTGCCAGCAGCCTTGGGACAGGGGTTTTTGCTTTCTTT. It translates to CASSLGTGVFAFF.

In DNA, the CDR3 is TGTGCCAGTAGTACCACAGGATGGGGTAAGAAAGATGAAGCTTTCTTT. This sequence encodes CASSTTGWGKKDEAFF. The rearrangement uses TRBV19 and TRBJ1-1, with D perhaps TRBD1 (5 bases). Germline-derived CDR1 and CDR2 are LNHDA and SQIVND (reference sequence). The CDR3 has 16 amino acids. Trimming pared 4 bases from V and 7 bases from J, leaving 22 bases between.

J is TRBJ1-5 and V is TRBV5-1; tentative D call: TRBD1 (5 bases). This CDR3 spans 14 amino acids. Trimming cost V 0 bases and J 4 bases, with 8 bases left between them. Germline V gives CDR1 SGHRS, CDR2 YFSETQ. The CDR3 loop reads CASSLGGVNQPQHF. CDR3 sequence (DNA): TGCGCCAGCAGCTTGGGAGGGGTTAATCAGCCCCAGCATTTT.

The chain employs TRBV5-1 and TRBJ2-3; D may be TRBD1 or TRBD2 (5 bases each). Trimming took 4 bases from V and 4 from J, leaving 13 bases between them. This CDR3 has 14 amino acids. Germline lookup yields CDR1 SGHRS and CDR2 YFSETQ. CDR3 DNA sequence: TGCGCCAGCAGCCCTGGGCGAGGGGCAGATACGCAGTATTTT. Translating it yields CASSPGRGADTQYF.

The genes are TRBV6-2 or TRBV6-3 and TRBJ2-7, with 8 bases fitting TRBD2. J lost 4 bases, V lost 6 bases, and 5 bases had no gene match. From germline, CDR1 is MNHEY and CDR2 SVGEGT. The CDR3 loop spans 13 amino acids. The CDR3 region has the DNA TGTGCCAGCAGCCAGCGGGAGTCGTACGAGCAGTACTTC. It translates to CASSQRESYEQYF.

The sample holds one count of this clone. This chain's CDR3 is CASSLSGEKLFF. Here the CDR3 DNA reads TGTGCCAGCAGTTTAAGCGGTGAAAAACTGTTTTTT. V gene TRBV12-3 or TRBV12-4 combines with J gene TRBJ1-4; D gene uncertain. Deletions cut 2 bases from V and 7 bases from J, with 5 bases between. This CDR3 contains 12 residues.

This chain's CDR3 is CASSLVPGATEKLFF. The CDR3 region has the DNA TGCGCCAGCAGCTTGGTTCCGGGGGCCACCGAAAAACTGTTTTTT. The chain combines TRBV5-1 with TRBJ1-4, with D perhaps TRBD1 (6 bases). Trimming stripped 0 bases from V and 8 bases from J, with 14 bases between. From germline, CDR1 is SGHRS and CDR2 YFSETQ. This CDR3 is 15 amino acids long.

This chain joins TRBV6-5 and TRBJ2-7; 7 bases align to TRBD2. The CDR3 runs to 13 residues. Germline V gene data show CDR1 as MNHEY and CDR2 as SVGAGI. V shed 6 bases, J shed 2 bases, and the junction held 4 bases outside the gene matches. The CDR3 DNA is TGTGCCAGCAGCACGGGGGGAACCTACGAGCAGTACTTC. Its translation is CASSTGGTYEQYF.

The chain recombines TRBV5-4 with TRBJ2-7, with 7 bases that match TRBD1. V dropped 4 bases and J dropped 2; count of bases not matched to a gene: 9. Germline CDR1 reads SGHNT; CDR2 reads YYREEE (reference sequence). CDR3 length equals 15 residues. In nucleotides, the CDR3 is TGTGCCAGCAGCCTAGAGGGGGCTCATGCCTACGAGCAGTACTTC. Translating it yields CASSLEGAHAYEQYF.

This clone was detected only once. The rearrangement joins TRBV18 to TRBJ2-7; 10 nucleotides align to TRBD1. Trimming removed 3 bases from V and 5 bases from J; junction bases left unmatched: 4. The CDR3 has 14 residues. Germline V gene sequence: CDR1 KGHSH, CDR2 LQKENI. The CDR3, as DNA: TGTGCCAGCTCACCCAGACAGGGGGCGGACGAGCAGTACTTC. Its translation is CASSPRQGADEQYF.

This clone is large by share. V and J are TRBV7-8 and TRBJ1-2; maybe TRBD1 (5 bases). Germline lookup yields CDR1 SGHVS and CDR2 FQNEAQ. The CDR3 spans 15 residues. V was shortened by 7 bases and J by 3 bases, with 18 bases between the two germline ends. CDR3 protein: CASTQGGMGDYGYTF. In nucleotides, the CDR3 is TGTGCCAGCACCCAGGGAGGAATGGGGGACTATGGCTACACCTTC.

The V gene is TRBV15, the J gene TRBJ1-1; 9 bases align to TRBD1. The CDR3 sequence is 14 residues long. J lost 2 bases, V lost 8 bases, and 6 bases had no gene match. Germline V gene sequence: CDR1 LNHNV, CDR2 YYDKDF (reference sequence). The CDR3 DNA sequence: TGTGCCACCGCGAGGGACAGGGTCAACACTGAAGCTTTCTTT. The encoded protein is CATARDRVNTEAFF.

The chain carries TRBV7-9 and TRBJ2-7; TRBD1 aligns across 7 bases. The CDR3 extends over 13 amino acids. Trimming took 0 bases from V and 4 from J; bases not matched to a gene: 0. Germline CDR1 is SEHNR and CDR2 is FQNEAQ (reference sequence). The CDR3 coding sequence is TGTGCCAGCAGCTTAGCACAGGGGTACGAGCAGTACTTC. Protein sequence: CASSLAQGYEQYF. The variable domain in full, with the rest retrieved from reference TRBV7-9 and TRBJ2-7, is DTGVSQNPRHKITKRGQNVTFRCDPISEHNRLYWYRQTLGQGPEFLTYFQNEAQLEKSRLLSDRFSAERPKGSFSTLEIQRTEQGDSAMYLCASSLAQGYEQYFGPGTRLTVT.

The CDR3 bases are TGCGCCAGCAGCCAAGAGTCTCAGGTATCTTTGCGGTTCTTC. Protein sequence: CASSQESQVSLRFF. This chain uses TRBV4-1 with TRBJ2-1; no clear D gene. The germline V and J ends were trimmed by 0 bases and 15 bases, with 18 bases remaining between them. CDR1 and CDR2 (germline): MGHRA, YSYEKL. The CDR3 is 14 residues long.

This chain connects TRBV7-6 to TRBJ1-5, with 7 nucleotides matching TRBD1. The CDR3 loop spans 13 amino acids. Germline V gene sequence: CDR1 SGHVS, CDR2 FNYEAQ. The V segment lost 5 bases and the J segment 6 bases; nucleotides outside the gene matches: 4. For the CDR3, the DNA is TGTGCCAGCAGCCCACAGGGGAGTCAGCCCCAGCATTTT. It is translated as CASSPQGSQPQHF.